This T cell receptor (beta chain) was identified in a study of human T cells and chemical hapten exposure. Per the original methods: Counts of TCRs in each sample centred on a median of roughly 89,000 and extended from roughly 25,000 to 750,000. MiXCR, applied by TCRdb to the RACE reads, yields one record per CDR3 protein. The V and J calls and clone size come from TCRdb's table, not from the authors' own analysis. The table shows 80,000 to 100,000 distinct CDR3 sequences, with 10% to 13% occurring only once. Time point in this sample: patch test 3, about 24 weeks after DPC sensitization. Treatment noted: therapeutic diphenylcyclopropenone sensitization with weekly scalp DPC. Germline CDR1 is SGHNT and CDR2 is YENEEA. The CDR3 extends over 15 amino acids. Trimming removed 5 bases from V and 4 bases from J; junction bases left unmatched: 4.

The rearrangement uses TRBV11-3 and TRBJ2-2; TRBD1 matches at 10 bases. This clonotype was obtained from a woman between 45 and 65 years old with alopecia areata. Some clones in this sample may be carry-over from other donors' samples. This sample comprised whole blood, obtained in connection with sensitization to the hapten diphenylcyclopropenone (DPC). CDR3 sequence (DNA): TGTGCCAGCAGCCCCGGGACAGGGGTCACCGGGGAGCTGTTTTTT. Its protein is CASSPGTGVTGELFF.